These 20 T cell receptor beta chains share one sample of origin, sequenced in a study of human T cells and chemical hapten exposure. Time point defined: patch test 1, 2 weeks after DPC sensitization. This sample's treatment: therapeutic diphenylcyclopropenone sensitization with weekly scalp DPC. Via MiXCR, TCRdb re-called the RACE reads, giving one row per CDR3 protein. Among about 380,000 distinct CDR3 sequences listed, approximately 5% were seen once. This specimen was whole blood, taken in connection with sensitization to the hapten diphenylcyclopropenone (DPC). Source of these receptors: a woman between 50 and 59 years old with alopecia areata. Some clones in this sample may be carry-over from other donors' samples.

This clonotype was detected only a few times. The germline gene is not matched at one end of the junction; a read error may be the cause. The rearrangement links TRBV13 to TRBJ1-4, with unresolved D. This CDR3 is built from 12 residues. CDR1 is PRHDT and CDR2 is FYEKMQ in the germline V gene (reference sequence). The CDR3 DNA follows: TGTGCCAGCAGCTTAGCCGCGGAAGGCCCGCATTTT. Translating it yields CASSLAAEGPHF.

This clonotype appeared many times. This sequence joins TRBV29-1 and TRBJ1-4; D possibly corresponds to TRBD1 (6 bases). The CDR3 runs to 14 residues. The V and J ends lost 4 bases and 0 bases respectively, with 9 bases between them. CDR1 is SQVTM, CDR2 ANQGSEA, per germline. DNA for the CDR3: TGCAGCGTTGGGGACACCACAACTAATGAAAAACTGTTTTTT. Protein sequence: CSVGDTTTNEKLFF.

The sample holds many counts of this clonotype. Germline and junction disagree at one end, which may indicate a read error. V is TRBV10-2 and J is TRBJ2-7, with 7 bases fitting TRBD1. CDR1 is WSHSY and CDR2 is SAAADI in the germline V gene. This CDR3 is 12 amino acids long. CDR3 nucleotides: TGCGCCAGCAGTGAGGAGGGGGACAGCACCATCTTC. As protein: CASSEEGDSTIF.

This clonotype showed up many times. The chain recombines TRBV12-3 or TRBV12-4 with TRBJ2-3; a possible D gene is TRBD1 (7 bases). Trimming took 6 bases from V and 0 from J, leaving 16 bases between them. The CDR3 runs 16 residues. DNA of the CDR3: TGTGCCAGCAGCTACCAGGGGGGATCTAGCACAGATACGCAGTATTTT. It codes for CASSYQGGSSTDTQYF.

This clonotype was detected ten times or more. The rearrangement joins TRBV29-1 to TRBJ1-2, with D maybe TRBD1 (6 bases). The CDR3 sequence is 12 residues long. Germline V gene lookup returns CDR1 SQVTM and CDR2 ANQGSEA. Between the trimmed V and J ends, which lost 8 bases and 4 bases, there was a span of 14 bases. The CDR3 DNA follows: TGCAGCACCCGACAGGAGGCCTATGGCTACACCTTC. Its translation is CSTRQEAYGYTF.

This clonotype was seen repeatedly, ten times or more. The rearrangement joins TRBV4-3 to TRBJ2-1, with D perhaps TRBD1 or TRBD2 (6 bases each). CDR3 size: 15 residues. The V end lost 0 bases, the J end lost 4 bases, and 10 bases lay between the germline ends. Germline V gives CDR1 LGHNA, CDR2 YSLEER. Written as DNA, the CDR3 is TGCGCCAGCAGCCAAGAAGGAGGGGGATACAATGAGCAGTTCTTC. This sequence encodes CASSQEGGGYNEQFF.

This clonotype has more than one count but fewer than ten. Relative to the germline gene, one junction end is altered; a read error may explain this. V is TRBV4-3 and J is TRBJ2-7; possibly TRBD1 or TRBD2 for D (5 bases each). The CDR3 is 16 residues long. CDR1 and CDR2 (germline): LGHNA, YSLEER. DNA for the CDR3: TGCGCCAGCAGCCGCACCCCGGGACCAGCCTCCGACGAGCAGTACTTC. Its protein product is CASSRTPGPASDEQYF.

In its sample, this clonotype was seen a few times. This chain joins TRBV5-1 and TRBJ1-4, with unresolved D. CDR3 length: 17 amino acids. V was shortened by 0 bases and J by 0 bases, with 12 bases between the two germline ends. CDR1 and CDR2 (germline): SGHRS, YFSETQ. The CDR3 is CASSLEGTGSTNEKLFF. The CDR3 DNA follows: TGCGCCAGCAGCTTGGAAGGCACCGGGTCAACTAATGAAAAACTGTTTTTT.

In this sample, this clonotype turned up many times. This chain uses TRBV29-1 with TRBJ1-1; 8 bases line up with TRBD1. This CDR3 region has 12 residues. J lost 7 bases, V lost 6 bases, and 7 bases had no gene match. Per the germline V gene, CDR1 is SQVTM and CDR2 is ANQGSEA. This CDR3 reads CSVFGQGSEAFF. The DNA of the CDR3 is TGCAGCGTGTTCGGACAGGGAAGTGAAGCTTTCTTT.

This clonotype appeared many times. The chain combines TRBV7-2 with TRBJ2-4; 7 bases match TRBD2. Germline V lookup: CDR1 SGHTA, CDR2 FQGNSA. This CDR3 contains 14 residues. Trimming at V came to 7 bases and at J to 1 base, leaving 4 bases not matched to a gene. The CDR3 DNA sequence: TGTGCCAGCACCCTAGCGGACGCCAAAAACATTCAGTACTTC. It translates to CASTLADAKNIQYF.

This clonotype has at least ten counts. This rearrangement joins TRBV28 to TRBJ2-5, with 9 bases aligning to TRBD2. Trimming removed 4 bases from V and 5 bases from J; junction bases left unmatched: 17. The CDR3 extends over 18 amino acids. Germline CDR1 is MDHEN and CDR2 is SYDVKM. This chain's CDR3 is CASSSPQTGGRAKETQYF. The CDR3 DNA sequence: TGTGCCAGCAGTTCCCCCCAAACTGGCGGGAGGGCCAAGGAGACCCAGTACTTC.

This chain uses TRBV4-1 with TRBJ2-7; D remains ambiguous. Germline V gene sequence: CDR1 MGHRA, CDR2 YSYEKL. The CDR3 loop spans 15 amino acids. The ends were cut back, 0 bases at V and 6 bases at J, with 15 bases in the middle. This CDR3 reads CASSQDGALLGEQYF. Here the CDR3 DNA reads TGCGCCAGCAGCCAAGACGGAGCTTTACTGGGCGAGCAGTACTTC.

The J gene is TRBJ2-5, the V gene TRBV7-2; TRBD2 is a possible D gene (7 bases). The length of the CDR3 is 15 residues. V was pared by 5 bases and J by 2 bases, with 15 bases between. In germline, CDR1 is SGHTA, CDR2 FQGNSA. The CDR3 bases are TGTGCCAGCAGCCTGGGGGGGGCCCTGCAAGAGACCCAGTACTTC. Translation: CASSLGGALQETQYF.

This clonotype was observed a handful of times. The chain uses TRBV6-1 and TRBJ1-2; no reliable D call. V dropped 1 base and J dropped 5 bases, with 14 bases sitting between them. Germline V gene data show CDR1 as MNHNS and CDR2 as SASEGT. CDR3 length equals 15 residues. As DNA, the CDR3 is TGTGCCAGCAGTGAAGGCCCGGTGCCGGTGTATGGCTACACCTTC. It yields the protein CASSEGPVPVYGYTF.

This clonotype has just a few counts. The V gene is TRBV2, the J gene TRBJ2-7; possibly TRBD1 for D (6 bases). Trimming left V 8 bases short and J 2 bases short, with 10 bases between. The CDR3 length is 12 residues. Germline lookup yields CDR1 SNHLY and CDR2 FYNNEI. The CDR3 protein is CASLDSPYEQYF. The CDR3 region has the DNA TGTGCCAGCTTGGACAGCCCCTACGAGCAGTACTTC.

V usage is TRBV20-1 and J usage is TRBJ2-7; 13 nucleotides match TRBD2. V was pared by 3 bases and J by 6 bases, with 8 bases of the junction left unmatched. CDR1 and CDR2 from the germline V gene are DFQATT and SNEGSKA (reference sequence). CDR3 size: 15 residues. DNA for the CDR3: TGCAGTGCTAGGTCCCTGACTAGCGGGGGGCCCGAGCAGTACTTC. Amino acid sequence: CSARSLTSGGPEQYF.

This clonotype was recorded many times. The genes are TRBV7-9 and TRBJ1-6; D gene ambiguous. The CDR3 totals 12 residues. V lost 2 bases to trimming and J lost 7 bases, with 3 bases between them. CDR1 is SEHNR and CDR2 is FQNEAQ in the germline V gene (reference sequence). The CDR3 spells CASSLPNSPLHF. The CDR3 nucleotides are TGTGCCAGCAGCTTACCAAATTCACCCCTCCACTTT. Looking up the rest from reference TRBV7-9 and TRBJ1-6 gives the full variable domain: DTGVSQNPRHKITKRGQNVTFRCDPISEHNRLYWYRQTLGQGPEFLTYFQNEAQLEKSRLLSDRFSAERPKGSFSTLEIQRTEQGDSAMYLCASSLPNSPLHFGNGTRLTVT.

This clonotype was counted at least ten times. The rearrangement joins TRBV29-1 to TRBJ1-2; the match to TRBD1 covers 8 bases. The CDR3 is 13 residues long. V lost 6 bases and J lost 8; bases outside the gene matches: 11. The germline CDR1 and CDR2 sequences are SQVTM and ANQGSEA. In nucleotides, the CDR3 is TGCAGCGTCAGCCGGGACAGGCGGAGAGGCTACACCTTC. Protein: CSVSRDRRRGYTF.

With respect to this clonotype: A much larger clone lies one base from this, so it may be a read error. This chain connects TRBV6-5 to TRBJ1-2; 8 positions match TRBD1. The CDR3 is made up of 15 amino acids. V shed 5 bases, J shed 5 bases, and the junction held 10 bases outside the gene matches. Looked up from germline, CDR1 is MNHEY and CDR2 is SVGAGI. The DNA of the CDR3 is TGTGCCAGCAGTCGCAGCCGGACAGGGAAGTATGGCTACACCTTC. Protein product: CASSRSRTGKYGYTF.

This clonotype was observed many times. The chain employs TRBV12-3 or TRBV12-4 and TRBJ1-2; D uncertain. This CDR3 comprises 16 residues. V was cut by 6 bases and J by 5 bases, with 22 bases left in between. The CDR3 nucleotides read TGTGCCAGCAGCCTAAAACCGGCCCCAGCCCATTATGGCTACACCTTC. As protein: CASSLKPAPAHYGYTF.